A selection of T cell receptor beta chains follows, all from one sample in a study of regulatory T cells in long-lasting Graves disease. TCRdb recomputed calls from the multiplex PCR reads with MiXCR, one row per CDR3 protein. This sample has 310,000 or so distinct CDR3 sequences, with around a fifth found just once. Source: peripheral blood mononuclear cells (PBMCs), taken when the disease was refractory, from a patient treated with antithyroid drugs. These receptors were taken from a female donor with Graves disease. Both conserved end residues are part of each CDR3. The D gene is left open where the match is weak. For some rows the clone size is stated as once, few or many, or as a class when expanded; others skip it.

clone_size: many
v_call: TRBV11-2
j_call: TRBJ1-6
d_call: NA
cdr3_aa: CASSFWNSPLHF
cdr3_nt: TGTGCCAGCAGCTTTTGGAATTCACCCCTCCACTTT

clone_size: many
v_call: TRBV7-9
j_call: TRBJ2-5
d_call: NA
cdr3_aa: CASSLIATQRETQYF
cdr3_nt: TGTGCCAGCAGCCTAATTGCCACCCAGAGGGAGACCCAGTACTTC

clone_size: once
v_call: TRBV4-1
j_call: TRBJ2-2
d_call: NA
cdr3_aa: CASSQETVDGELFF
cdr3_nt: TGCGCCAGCAGCCAAGAAACGGTTGACGGGGAGCTGTTTTTT

clone_size: NA
v_call: TRBV4-1
j_call: TRBJ1-5
d_call: NA
cdr3_aa: CASSSPGAGQPQHF
cdr3_nt: TGCGCCAGCAGCTCACCGGGGGCAGGTCAGCCCCAGCATTTT

clone_size: many
v_call: TRBV11-2
j_call: TRBJ1-2
d_call: NA
cdr3_aa: CASSLVAHSNYGYTF
cdr3_nt: TGTGCCAGCAGCTTAGTAGCACACAGTAACTATGGCTACACCTTC

clone_size: few
v_call: TRBV18
j_call: TRBJ1-2
d_call: TRBD1
cdr3_aa: CASSYGQDGYTF
cdr3_nt: TGTGCCAGCTCCTACGGACAGGATGGCTACACCTTC

clone_size: many
v_call: TRBV6-1
j_call: TRBJ1-5
d_call: NA
cdr3_aa: CASSVGLRPQHF
cdr3_nt: TGTGCCAGCAGTGTGGGTCTTCGGCCCCAGCATTTT

clone_size: many
v_call: TRBV27
j_call: TRBJ1-4
d_call: NA
cdr3_aa: CASSSFPGANNEKLFF
cdr3_nt: TGTGCCAGCAGTTCCTTCCCCGGCGCCAACAATGAAAAACTGTTTTTT

clone_size: many
v_call: TRBV6-2/TRBV6-3
j_call: TRBJ1-4
d_call: NA
cdr3_aa: CASSYSAGMEKLFF
cdr3_nt: TGTGCCAGCAGTTACTCAGCGGGGATGGAAAAACTGTTTTTT

clone_size: few
v_call: TRBV27
j_call: TRBJ2-7
d_call: TRBD1
cdr3_aa: CASSLSGGTGRRYEQYF
cdr3_nt: TGTGCCAGCAGTTTATCTGGGGGGACAGGGAGAAGGTACGAGCAGTACTTC

clone_size: NA
v_call: TRBV12-3/TRBV12-4
j_call: TRBJ1-3
d_call: TRBD1
cdr3_aa: CASRTGPGSGNTIYF
cdr3_nt: TGTGCCAGCAGGACAGGGCCTGGATCTGGAAACACCATATATTTT

clone_size: NA
v_call: TRBV19
j_call: TRBJ2-7
d_call: TRBD1
cdr3_aa: CASSTGTGAPFEQYF
cdr3_nt: TGTGCCAGTAGTACCGGGACAGGGGCTCCGTTCGAGCAGTACTTC

clone_size: NA
v_call: TRBV12-3/TRBV12-4
j_call: TRBJ1-5
d_call: TRBD1
cdr3_aa: CASSSSQGINQPQHF
cdr3_nt: TGTGCCAGCAGTTCCTCACAGGGGATCAATCAGCCCCAGCATTTT

clone_size: many
v_call: TRBV29-1
j_call: TRBJ1-6
d_call: NA
cdr3_aa: CSATTGQDSPLHF
cdr3_nt: TGCAGCGCCACCACAGGGCAAGATTCACCCCTCCACTTT

clone_size: many
v_call: TRBV11-2
j_call: TRBJ2-5
d_call: NA
cdr3_aa: CASSPLSWSETQYF
cdr3_nt: TGTGCCAGCAGCCCTCTGTCCTGGTCCGAGACCCAGTACTTC

clone_size: few
v_call: TRBV7-9
j_call: TRBJ2-7
d_call: NA
cdr3_aa: CASSLGGIGDRNYEQYF
cdr3_nt: TGTGCCAGCAGCTTAGGGGGGATTGGGGACCGAAACTACGAGCAGTACTTC

clone_size: many
v_call: TRBV2
j_call: TRBJ2-7
d_call: NA
cdr3_aa: CASKGDSYEQYF
cdr3_nt: TGTGCCAGCAAGGGCGACTCCTACGAGCAGTACTTC

clone_size: NA
v_call: TRBV4-2
j_call: TRBJ1-4
d_call: TRBD1
cdr3_aa: CASSLPGGTVNEKLFF
cdr3_nt: TGTGCCAGCAGCCTCCCCGGTGGGACAGTAAATGAAAAACTGTTTTTT

clone_size: many
v_call: TRBV12-3/TRBV12-4
j_call: TRBJ1-2
d_call: NA
cdr3_aa: CASSRGYGVNLF
cdr3_nt: TGTGCCAGCAGTAGAGGTTACGGAGTAAACCTCTTC

clone_size: many
v_call: TRBV20-1
j_call: TRBJ1-4
d_call: NA
cdr3_aa: CSASTFFHEKLFF
cdr3_nt: TGCAGTGCTAGCACCTTTTTTCATGAAAAACTGTTTTTT

clone_size: few
v_call: TRBV20-1
j_call: TRBJ1-5
d_call: NA
cdr3_aa: CSATPSGELSNQPQHF
cdr3_nt: TGCAGTGCTACCCCCTCGGGAGAACTTAGCAATCAGCCCCAGCATTTT

clone_size: many
v_call: TRBV25-1
j_call: TRBJ2-7
d_call: NA
cdr3_aa: CASSEYGTPHPYEQYF
cdr3_nt: TGTGCCAGCAGTGAATACGGGACGCCTCATCCCTACGAGCAGTACTTC

clone_size: many
v_call: TRBV3-1
j_call: TRBJ1-2
d_call: TRBD1
cdr3_aa: CASRDRSNYGYTF
cdr3_nt: TGTGCCAGCAGGGACAGGTCTAACTATGGCTACACCTTC

clone_size: NA
v_call: TRBV18
j_call: TRBJ1-1
d_call: NA
cdr3_aa: CASSAQGNTGAFF
cdr3_nt: TGTGCCAGCTCAGCGCAGGGGAACACTGGAGCTTTCTTT

clone_size: NA
v_call: TRBV5-5
j_call: TRBJ1-2
d_call: TRBD1
cdr3_aa: CASSSSGTGTYGYTF
cdr3_nt: TGTGCCAGCAGCTCTTCCGGGACAGGGACCTATGGCTACACCTTC

clone_size: NA
v_call: TRBV5-4
j_call: TRBJ2-5
d_call: NA
cdr3_aa: CASSRGDQETQYF
cdr3_nt: TGTGCCAGCAGCCGGGGAGACCAAGAGACCCAGTACTTC

clone_size: many
v_call: TRBV7-2
j_call: TRBJ1-2
d_call: NA
cdr3_aa: CASSLEGVHYGYTF
cdr3_nt: TGTGCCAGCAGCTTAGAGGGGGTCCACTATGGCTACACCTTC

clone_size: NA
v_call: TRBV20-1
j_call: TRBJ2-7
d_call: NA
cdr3_aa: CSAFRTAGYEQYF
cdr3_nt: TGCAGTGCCTTCCGGACTGCTGGCTACGAGCAGTACTTC

clone_size: NA
v_call: TRBV4-2
j_call: TRBJ2-7
d_call: TRBD2
cdr3_aa: CASSPGTNLYEQYF
cdr3_nt: TGTGCCAGCAGCCCCGGGACTAACCTATACGAGCAGTACTTC

clone_size: few
v_call: TRBV7-3
j_call: TRBJ2-7
d_call: TRBD1
cdr3_aa: CASSLMWDRGKFYEQYF
cdr3_nt: TGTGCCAGCAGCTTAATGTGGGACAGGGGAAAATTCTACGAGCAGTACTTC

clone_size: many
v_call: TRBV28
j_call: TRBJ2-5
d_call: NA
cdr3_aa: CASSPSGRSRTQYF
cdr3_nt: TGTGCCAGCAGTCCCTCGGGGCGGAGCAGGACCCAGTACTTC

clone_size: many
v_call: TRBV5-6
j_call: TRBJ2-5
d_call: NA
cdr3_aa: CASTATGKETQYF
cdr3_nt: TGTGCCAGCACCGCGACAGGAAAAGAGACCCAGTACTTC

clone_size: many
v_call: TRBV28
j_call: TRBJ2-7
d_call: NA
cdr3_aa: CASSRGGWAGSTYEQYF
cdr3_nt: TGTGCCAGCAGTAGAGGGGGATGGGCCGGGTCGACCTACGAGCAGTACTTC

clone_size: few
v_call: TRBV24-1
j_call: TRBJ2-7
d_call: NA
cdr3_aa: CATSENAEGQTYEQYF
cdr3_nt: TGTGCCACCAGTGAGAACGCAGAGGGACAAACCTACGAGCAGTACTTC

clone_size: few
v_call: TRBV20-1
j_call: TRBJ1-2
d_call: NA
cdr3_aa: CSARDVGLLGNYGYTF
cdr3_nt: TGCAGTGCTAGAGACGTAGGCCTACTTGGCAACTATGGCTACACCTTC

clone_size: NA
v_call: TRBV4-2
j_call: TRBJ1-1
d_call: NA
cdr3_aa: CASSPRDTGDTEAFF
cdr3_nt: TGTGCCAGCAGCCCGCGGGACACGGGAGACACTGAAGCTTTCTTT

clone_size: many
v_call: TRBV11-2
j_call: TRBJ2-7
d_call: TRBD2
cdr3_aa: CASSLIAGSSYEQYF
cdr3_nt: TGTGCCAGCAGCCTAATAGCGGGATCCAGCTACGAGCAGTACTTC

clone_size: few
v_call: TRBV12-3/TRBV12-4
j_call: TRBJ1-4
d_call: NA
cdr3_aa: CASSPLATNEKLFF
cdr3_nt: TGTGCCAGCAGTCCACTGGCAACTAATGAAAAACTGTTTTTT

clone_size: few
v_call: TRBV4-1
j_call: TRBJ1-5
d_call: TRBD1
cdr3_aa: CASSQDRTGVQPQHF
cdr3_nt: TGCGCCAGCAGCCAAGATAGGACAGGGGTTCAGCCCCAGCATTTT

clone_size: NA
v_call: TRBV5-1
j_call: TRBJ2-7
d_call: TRBD1
cdr3_aa: CASSTWTGGLEQYF
cdr3_nt: TGCGCCAGCAGCACCTGGACAGGAGGTCTCGAGCAGTACTTC

clone_size: many
v_call: TRBV3-1
j_call: TRBJ1-2
d_call: NA
cdr3_aa: CASSQDGSGFGYTF
cdr3_nt: TGTGCCAGCAGCCAAGACGGGTCAGGGTTTGGCTACACCTTC

clone_size: many
v_call: TRBV18
j_call: TRBJ1-2
d_call: NA
cdr3_aa: CASSPWVSGNYGYTF
cdr3_nt: TGTGCCAGCTCACCATGGGTCAGCGGGAACTATGGCTACACCTTC

clone_size: NA
v_call: TRBV29-1
j_call: TRBJ2-5
d_call: TRBD2
cdr3_aa: CSVEENSGGPSQYF
cdr3_nt: TGCAGCGTTGAAGAGAACAGCGGGGGCCCCTCCCAGTACTTC

clone_size: many
v_call: TRBV7-2
j_call: TRBJ2-5
d_call: NA
cdr3_aa: CASSLFVQEKTQYF
cdr3_nt: TGTGCCAGCAGCTTATTTGTACAGGAAAAGACCCAGTACTTC

clone_size: few
v_call: TRBV24-1
j_call: TRBJ1-1
d_call: NA
cdr3_aa: CATRAVNTEAFF
cdr3_nt: TGTGCCACCAGGGCTGTTAACACTGAAGCTTTCTTT

clone_size: few
v_call: TRBV7-9
j_call: TRBJ2-7
d_call: TRBD1
cdr3_aa: CASSYSSGTGTYEQYF
cdr3_nt: TGTGCCAGCAGCTACTCCTCCGGGACAGGGACCTACGAGCAGTACTTC

clone_size: many
v_call: TRBV5-1
j_call: TRBJ2-7
d_call: NA
cdr3_aa: CASSLAVVSRSSYEQYF
cdr3_nt: TGCGCCAGCAGCTTGGCCGTCGTGTCAAGGAGCTCCTACGAGCAGTACTTC

clone_size: many
v_call: TRBV12-3/TRBV12-4
j_call: TRBJ1-1
d_call: NA
cdr3_aa: CASSLIGAQTGTEAFF
cdr3_nt: TGTGCCAGCAGTTTGATCGGGGCCCAAACGGGCACTGAAGCTTTCTTT

clone_size: many
v_call: TRBV7-8
j_call: TRBJ1-4
d_call: TRBD1
cdr3_aa: CASSLEFQGAGELFF
cdr3_nt: TGTGCCAGCAGCTTAGAGTTCCAGGGGGCAGGGGAACTGTTTTTT

clone_size: NA
v_call: TRBV7-9
j_call: TRBJ1-3
d_call: NA
cdr3_aa: CASKRDTIYF
cdr3_nt: TGTGCCAGCAAGAGGGACACCATATATTTT

clone_size: many
v_call: TRBV29-1
j_call: TRBJ2-5
d_call: NA
cdr3_aa: CSVERVGSQETQYF
cdr3_nt: TGCAGCGTTGAAAGAGTCGGGAGCCAAGAGACCCAGTACTTC